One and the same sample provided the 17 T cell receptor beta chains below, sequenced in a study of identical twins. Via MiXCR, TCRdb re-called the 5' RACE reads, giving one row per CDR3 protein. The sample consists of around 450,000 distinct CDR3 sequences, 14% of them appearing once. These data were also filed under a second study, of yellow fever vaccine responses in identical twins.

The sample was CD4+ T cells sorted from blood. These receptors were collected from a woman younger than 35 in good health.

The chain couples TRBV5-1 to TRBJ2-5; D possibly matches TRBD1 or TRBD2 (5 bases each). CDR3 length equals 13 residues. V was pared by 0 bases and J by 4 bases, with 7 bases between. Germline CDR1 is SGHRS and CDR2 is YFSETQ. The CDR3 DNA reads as TGCGCCAGCAGCTTGGGAGGGGTAGAGACCCAGTACTTC. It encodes CASSLGGVETQYF.

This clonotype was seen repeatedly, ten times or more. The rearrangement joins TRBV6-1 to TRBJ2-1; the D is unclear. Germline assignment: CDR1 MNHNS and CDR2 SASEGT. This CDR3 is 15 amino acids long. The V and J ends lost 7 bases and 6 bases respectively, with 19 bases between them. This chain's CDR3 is CASTSAGPGANEQFF. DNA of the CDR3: TGTGCCAGCACCTCCGCTGGTCCAGGAGCCAATGAGCAGTTCTTC.

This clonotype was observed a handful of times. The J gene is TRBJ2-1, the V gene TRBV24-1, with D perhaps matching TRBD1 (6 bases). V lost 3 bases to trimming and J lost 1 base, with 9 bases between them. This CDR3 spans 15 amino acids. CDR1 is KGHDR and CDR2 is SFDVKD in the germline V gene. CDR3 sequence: CATSDGQFSYNEQFF. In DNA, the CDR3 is TGTGCCACCAGTGATGGACAGTTTTCCTACAATGAGCAGTTCTTC.

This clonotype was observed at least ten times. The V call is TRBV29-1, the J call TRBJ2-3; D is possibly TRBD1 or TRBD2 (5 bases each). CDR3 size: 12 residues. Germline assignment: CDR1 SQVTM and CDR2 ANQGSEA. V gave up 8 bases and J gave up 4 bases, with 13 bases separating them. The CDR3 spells CSPEGRADTQYF. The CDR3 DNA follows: TGCAGCCCTGAGGGGCGGGCAGATACGCAGTATTTT.

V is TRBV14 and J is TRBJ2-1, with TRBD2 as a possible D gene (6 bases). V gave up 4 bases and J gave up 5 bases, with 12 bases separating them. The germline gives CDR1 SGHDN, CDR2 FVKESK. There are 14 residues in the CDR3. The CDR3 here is CASSLRDFHNEQFF. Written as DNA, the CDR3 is TGTGCCAGCAGCCTACGGGACTTCCACAATGAGCAGTTCTTC. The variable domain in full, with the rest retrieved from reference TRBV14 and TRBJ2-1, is EAGVTQFPSHSVIEKGQTVTLRCDPISGHDNLYWYRRVMGKEIKFLLHFVKESKQDESGMPNNRFLAERTGGTYSTLKVQPAELEDSGVYFCASSLRDFHNEQFFGPGTRLTVL.

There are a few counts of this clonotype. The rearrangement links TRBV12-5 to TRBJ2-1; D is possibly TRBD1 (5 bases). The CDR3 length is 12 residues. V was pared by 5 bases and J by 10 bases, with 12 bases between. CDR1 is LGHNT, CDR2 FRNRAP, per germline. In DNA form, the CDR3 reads TGTGCTAGTGGTCACAGGACCCAGGAGCAGTTCTTC. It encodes CASGHRTQEQFF.

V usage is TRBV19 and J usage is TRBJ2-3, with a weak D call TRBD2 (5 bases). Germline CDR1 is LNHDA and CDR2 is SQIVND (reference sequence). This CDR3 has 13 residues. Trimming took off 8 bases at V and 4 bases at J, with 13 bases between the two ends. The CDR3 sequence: CASPKGGPDTQYF. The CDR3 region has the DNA TGTGCCAGTCCGAAGGGCGGGCCAGATACGCAGTATTTT.

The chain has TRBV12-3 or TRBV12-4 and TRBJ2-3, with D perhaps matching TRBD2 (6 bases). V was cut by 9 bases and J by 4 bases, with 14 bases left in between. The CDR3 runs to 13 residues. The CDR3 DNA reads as TGTGCCAGTCGCGCTAGCGCGGCAGATACGCAGTATTTT. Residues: CASRASAADTQYF.

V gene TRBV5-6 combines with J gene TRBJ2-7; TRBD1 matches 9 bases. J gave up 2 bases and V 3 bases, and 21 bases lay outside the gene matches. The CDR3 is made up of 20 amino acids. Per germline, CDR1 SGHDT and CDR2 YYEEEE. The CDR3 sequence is CASSSGKRQSGTGSPYEQYF. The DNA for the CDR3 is TGTGCCAGCAGCTCCGGCAAACGACAGAGTGGGACAGGGAGCCCCTACGAGCAGTACTTC.

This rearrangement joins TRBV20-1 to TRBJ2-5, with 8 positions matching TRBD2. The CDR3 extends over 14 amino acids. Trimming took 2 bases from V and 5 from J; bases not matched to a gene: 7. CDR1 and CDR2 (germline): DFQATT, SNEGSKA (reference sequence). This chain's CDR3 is CSARSGTRIETQYF. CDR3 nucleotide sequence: TGCAGTGCTAGATCCGGGACTAGGATCGAGACCCAGTACTTC.

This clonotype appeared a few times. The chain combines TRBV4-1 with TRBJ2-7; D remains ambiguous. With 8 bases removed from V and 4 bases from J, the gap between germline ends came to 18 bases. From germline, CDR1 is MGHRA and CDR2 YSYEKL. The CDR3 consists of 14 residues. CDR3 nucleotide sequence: TGCGCCAGCCAACAAGACCCTACAAGGTACGAGCAGTACTTC. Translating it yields CASQQDPTRYEQYF.

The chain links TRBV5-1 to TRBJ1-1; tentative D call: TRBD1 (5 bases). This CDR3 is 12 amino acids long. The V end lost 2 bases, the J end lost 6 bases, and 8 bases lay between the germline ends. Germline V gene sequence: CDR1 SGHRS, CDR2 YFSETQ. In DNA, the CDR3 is TGCGCCAGCAGCTTCCGGGGCGCTGAAGCTTTCTTT. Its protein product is CASSFRGAEAFF.

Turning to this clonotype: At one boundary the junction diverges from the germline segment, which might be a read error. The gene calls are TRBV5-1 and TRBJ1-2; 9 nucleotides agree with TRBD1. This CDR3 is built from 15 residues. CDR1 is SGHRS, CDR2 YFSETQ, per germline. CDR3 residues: CASSSGQGSVYAYTF. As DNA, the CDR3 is TGCGCCAGCAGCTCCGGACAGGGGAGTGTGTATGCCTACACCTTC.

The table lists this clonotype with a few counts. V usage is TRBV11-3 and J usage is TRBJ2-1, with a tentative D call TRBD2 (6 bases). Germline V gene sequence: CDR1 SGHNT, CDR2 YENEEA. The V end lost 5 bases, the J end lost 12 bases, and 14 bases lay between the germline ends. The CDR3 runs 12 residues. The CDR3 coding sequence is TGTGCCAGCAGCCTAGGGGAGGCGCGGCAGTTCTTC. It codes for CASSLGEARQFF.

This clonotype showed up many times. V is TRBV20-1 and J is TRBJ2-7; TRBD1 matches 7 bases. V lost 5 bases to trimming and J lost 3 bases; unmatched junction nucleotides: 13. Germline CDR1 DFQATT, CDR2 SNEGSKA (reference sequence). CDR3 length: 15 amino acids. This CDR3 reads CSAPRIGQDHYEQYF. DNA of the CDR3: TGCAGTGCTCCCCGTATTGGACAGGACCACTACGAGCAGTACTTC.

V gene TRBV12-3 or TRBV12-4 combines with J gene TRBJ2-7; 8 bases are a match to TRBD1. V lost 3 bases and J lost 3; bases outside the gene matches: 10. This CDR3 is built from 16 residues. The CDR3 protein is CASSLGSAGGSYEQYF. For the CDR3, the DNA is TGTGCCAGCAGTTTGGGATCGGCAGGGGGCAGCTACGAGCAGTACTTC.

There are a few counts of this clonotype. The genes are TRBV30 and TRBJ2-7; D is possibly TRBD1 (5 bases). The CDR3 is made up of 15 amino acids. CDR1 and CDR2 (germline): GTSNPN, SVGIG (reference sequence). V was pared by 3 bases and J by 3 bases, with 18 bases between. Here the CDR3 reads CAWSRRGSQGYEQYF. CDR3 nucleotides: TGTGCCTGGAGCCGTAGAGGTAGCCAGGGCTACGAGCAGTACTTC.